Here is one TCR beta chain with its context. The sample holds many counts of this clonotype. Its antigen target is currently unknown. It has no much larger one-base neighbor in the sample; base qualities were not kept. These data are taken from a study of response to subunit inactivated influenza vaccine (dated 2018 in TCRdb). For the wider study: The study used deep quantitative T cell receptor repertoire profiling to track responses to a trivalent subunit inactivated influenza vaccine. On the study overall, not on this receptor specifically: According to the authors, only a limited number of new T cells may be recruited by each seasonal influenza vaccination.

The germline V gene (reference sequence) provides CDR1 LNHNV and CDR2 YYDKDF. The CDR3 numbers 12 residues from cysteine through phenylalanine. The kept DNA is CDR3 alone, 36 bases in frame from the first base. Trimming takes 0 bases from V and 5 bases from J, and the germline ends sit 2 bases apart. The protocol used for the library was RT-PCR. Sequencing took place on an Illumina HiSeq 2500. TCRdb passed the public sequencing reads through fastp at Q25 and MiXCR, retaining productive beta sequences. Each entry is one CDR3 protein sequence, shown with its most common DNA and genes. The table for this sample lists hundreds of thousands of distinct CDR3 sequences; about 15% of them were counted only once. The ten largest clones take up 7.5% to 9% of the sample.

The rearrangement joined TRBV15 to TRBJ2-1; no confident D gene assignment can be made. The material sequenced was PBMCs from blood, taken around 15 days before vaccination. The TCR was taken from a man between 50 and 59 years old who received an inactivated influenza vaccine. Donor details come from another sample of the same person, matched by shared clones. CDR3 sequence: CATSRENNEQFF. The nucleotides read TGTGCCACCAGCAGAGAAAACAATGAGCAGTTCTTC.